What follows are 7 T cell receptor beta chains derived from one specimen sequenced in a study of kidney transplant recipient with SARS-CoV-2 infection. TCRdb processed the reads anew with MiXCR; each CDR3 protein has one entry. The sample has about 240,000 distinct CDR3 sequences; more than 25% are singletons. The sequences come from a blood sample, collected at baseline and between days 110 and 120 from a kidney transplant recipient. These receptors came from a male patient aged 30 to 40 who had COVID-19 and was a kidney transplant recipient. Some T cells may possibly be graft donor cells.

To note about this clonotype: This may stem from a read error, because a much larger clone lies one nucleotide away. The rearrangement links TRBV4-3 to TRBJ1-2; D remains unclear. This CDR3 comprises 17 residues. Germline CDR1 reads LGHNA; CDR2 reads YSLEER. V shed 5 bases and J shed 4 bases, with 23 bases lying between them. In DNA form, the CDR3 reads TGCGCCAGCAGCAGGATTAAAGGACGTCGAAAGACCTATGGCTACACCTTC. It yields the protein CASSRIKGRRKTYGYTF.

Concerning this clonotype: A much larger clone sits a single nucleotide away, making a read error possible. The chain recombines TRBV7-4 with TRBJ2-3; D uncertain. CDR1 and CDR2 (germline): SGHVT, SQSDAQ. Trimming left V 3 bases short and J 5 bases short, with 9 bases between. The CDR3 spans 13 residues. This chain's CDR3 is CASSFLSGDTQYF. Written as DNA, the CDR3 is TGTGCCAGCAGCTTCCTCTCGGGAGATACGCAGTATTTT.

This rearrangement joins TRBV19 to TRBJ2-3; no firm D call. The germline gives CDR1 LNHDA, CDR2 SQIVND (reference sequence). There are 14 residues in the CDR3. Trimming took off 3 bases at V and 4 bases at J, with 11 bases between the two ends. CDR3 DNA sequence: TGTGCCAGTAGTATCCCCGGAGTGGCAGATACGCAGTATTTT. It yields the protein CASSIPGVADTQYF.

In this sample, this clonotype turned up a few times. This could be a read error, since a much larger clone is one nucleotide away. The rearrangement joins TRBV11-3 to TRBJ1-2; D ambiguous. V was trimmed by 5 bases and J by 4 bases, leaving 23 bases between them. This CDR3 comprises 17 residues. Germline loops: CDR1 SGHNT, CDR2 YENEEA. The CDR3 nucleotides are TGTGCCAGCAGCGTTTGGTCCGATCTCGGAAAGACCTATGGCTACACCTTC. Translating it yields CASSVWSDLGKTYGYTF.

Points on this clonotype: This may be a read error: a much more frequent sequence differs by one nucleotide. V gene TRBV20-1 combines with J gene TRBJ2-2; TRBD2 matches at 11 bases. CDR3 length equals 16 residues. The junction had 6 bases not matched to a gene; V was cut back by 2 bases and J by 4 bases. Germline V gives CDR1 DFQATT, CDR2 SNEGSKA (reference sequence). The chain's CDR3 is CSARTSGGLSTGELFF. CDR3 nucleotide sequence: TGCAGTGCTAGAACTAGCGGGGGTTTGAGCACCGGGGAGCTGTTTTTT.

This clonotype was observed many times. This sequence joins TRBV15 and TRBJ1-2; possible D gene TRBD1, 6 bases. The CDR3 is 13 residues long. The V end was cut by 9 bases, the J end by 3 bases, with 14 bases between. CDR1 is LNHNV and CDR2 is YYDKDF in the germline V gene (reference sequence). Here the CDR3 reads CATQLAGDYGYTF. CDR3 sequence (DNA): TGTGCCACACAGCTCGCAGGGGACTATGGCTACACCTTC.

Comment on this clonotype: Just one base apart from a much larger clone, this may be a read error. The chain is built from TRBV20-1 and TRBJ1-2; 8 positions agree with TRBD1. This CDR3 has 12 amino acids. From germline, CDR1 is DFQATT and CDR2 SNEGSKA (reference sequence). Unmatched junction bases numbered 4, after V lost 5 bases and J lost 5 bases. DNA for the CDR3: TGCAGTGCTGCCGACAGGGGATATGGCTACACCTTC. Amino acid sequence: CSAADRGYGYTF.